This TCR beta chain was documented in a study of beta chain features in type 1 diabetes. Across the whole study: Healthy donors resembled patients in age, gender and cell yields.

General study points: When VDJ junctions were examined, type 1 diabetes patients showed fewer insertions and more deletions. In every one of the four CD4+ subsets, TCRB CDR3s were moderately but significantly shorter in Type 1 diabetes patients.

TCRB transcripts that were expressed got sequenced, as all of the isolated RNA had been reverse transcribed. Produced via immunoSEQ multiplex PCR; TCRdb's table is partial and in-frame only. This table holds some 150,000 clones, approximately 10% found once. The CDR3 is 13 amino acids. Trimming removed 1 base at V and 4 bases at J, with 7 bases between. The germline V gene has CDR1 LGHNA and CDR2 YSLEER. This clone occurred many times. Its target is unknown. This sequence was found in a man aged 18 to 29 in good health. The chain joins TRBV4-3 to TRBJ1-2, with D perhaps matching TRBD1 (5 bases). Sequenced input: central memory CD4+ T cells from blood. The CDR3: CASSQGQIYGYTF. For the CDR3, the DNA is TGCGCCAGCAGCCAAGGACAGATCTATGGCTACACCTTC.